Shown below are 8 T cell receptor beta chains from a single sample sequenced in a study of blood T cell repertoires in COVID-19. TCRdb's table, derived via immunoSEQ multiplex PCR, lists solely in-frame clones and lacks some. The table lists 200,000 or so clones, 75% to 85% of them singletons, with roughly an eighth in the top ten. Sequenced input: peripheral blood. The receptors were gathered from a woman older than 75 with COVID-19, enrolled during active disease.

The chain couples TRBV10-3 to TRBJ1-4; D remains ambiguous. Germline CDR1 and CDR2: ENHRY and SYGVKD. This CDR3 has 12 residues. Trimming took 6 bases from V and 7 from J, leaving 9 bases between them. DNA of the CDR3: TGTGCCATCAGCGCAGAGGGTGAAAAACTGTTTTTT. Translating it yields CAISAEGEKLFF.

This clone has more than one count but fewer than ten. CDR3 nucleotides: TGTGCCAGCAGTTTCCCCCGACTAGCGGGAGACAACGAGCAGTACTTC. Translating gives CASSFPRLAGDNEQYF. The rearrangement links TRBV28 to TRBJ2-7; 12 bases align to TRBD2. Germline lookup yields CDR1 MDHEN and CDR2 SYDVKM. The V segment lost 3 bases and the J segment 5 bases; nucleotides outside the gene matches: 8. The CDR3 length is 16 residues.

The gene calls are TRBV4-1 and TRBJ1-1; D is unclear. This CDR3 region has 13 residues. Germline values: CDR1 MGHRA, CDR2 YSYEKL. V was trimmed by 4 bases and J by 8 bases, leaving 14 bases between them. CDR3 residues: CASSPRLSLEAFF. The CDR3 nucleotides read TGCGCCAGCAGCCCCCGTTTGAGTTTAGAAGCTTTCTTT.

This chain connects TRBV9 to TRBJ2-2; tentatively, D is TRBD2 (5 bases). The germline V and J ends were trimmed by 6 bases and 3 bases, with 9 bases remaining between them. This CDR3 contains 13 residues. Germline values: CDR1 SGDLS, CDR2 YYNGEE. CDR3 loop: CASNPRDTGELFF. The CDR3 DNA reads as TGTGCCAGCAACCCGAGGGACACCGGGGAGCTGTTTTTT.

The chain uses TRBV27 and TRBJ2-7; D may be TRBD1 (6 bases). The CDR3 runs 15 residues. Per germline, CDR1 MNHEY and CDR2 SMNVEV (reference sequence). V gave up 3 bases and J gave up 0 bases, with 12 bases separating them. In DNA, the CDR3 is TGTGCCAGCAGTTTGGACCAGGGGCTCTCCTACGAGCAGTACTTC. Translation gives CASSLDQGLSYEQYF.

The chain links TRBV11-3 to TRBJ2-3; 13 nucleotides line up with TRBD2. This CDR3 contains 18 residues. Germline V lookup: CDR1 SGHNT, CDR2 YENEEA. The V and J ends lost 5 bases and 2 bases, in that order; junction bases with no gene match: 10. The DNA of the CDR3 is TGTGCCAGCAGCAAAACTAGCGGGAGGGCCGAAAACACAGATACGCAGTATTTT. Translation gives CASSKTSGRAENTDTQYF.

V gene TRBV18 combines with J gene TRBJ2-5, with 11 bases fitting TRBD2. Germline trimming cut 3 bases from V and 1 base from J; bases unmatched to any gene: 1. Germline V gene lookup returns CDR1 KGHSH and CDR2 LQKENI. This CDR3 has 15 amino acids. The CDR3 sequence is CASSPTSGAQETQYF. The CDR3 DNA reads as TGTGCCAGCTCACCGACTAGCGGGGCCCAAGAGACCCAGTACTTC.

This clone has only a few counts. This chain connects TRBV10-2 to TRBJ2-7; perhaps TRBD2 as D (6 bases). Germline CDR1 and CDR2: WSHSY and SAAADI. The CDR3 sequence is 11 residues long. The V end was cut by 7 bases, the J end by 3 bases, with 7 bases between. DNA of the CDR3: TGCGCCAGCACCGGGGGCTACGAGCAGTACTTC. Translating it yields CASTGGYEQYF.